This is a list of T cell receptor beta chains from one sample in a study of low-dose radiotherapy and immunotherapy resistance in tumors. TCRdb reprocessed the reads via MiXCR and lists one record per CDR3 protein. In the table there are tens of thousands of distinct CDR3 sequences, roughly a tenth of which are singletons. Here the sequenced sample was PBMCs, taken before treatment. These receptors all stem from a male donor with prostate cancer. Each CDR3 is given with its conserved first and last residue. A D gene is named only where the DNA matches it firmly. Clone sizes are given selectively: once, few, many, or a class where the clone is expanded.

clone_size: many; v_call: TRBV7-9; d_call: TRBD2; j_call: TRBJ2-3; cdr3_nt: TGTGCCAGCAGCCTCCTCCCGGGACTAGCGCAGACAGATACGCAGTATTTT; cdr3_aa: CASSLLPGLAQTDTQYF
clone_size: many; v_call: TRBV5-1; d_call: .; j_call: TRBJ2-1; cdr3_nt: TGCGCCAGCAAGGCAGTAGGCTCCTACAATGAGCAGTTCTTC; cdr3_aa: CASKAVGSYNEQFF
clone_size: many; v_call: TRBV23-1; d_call: TRBD2; j_call: TRBJ2-7; cdr3_nt: TGCGCCAGCAGTCAAGCTCCTCCTAGCGGGAGACCCTACGAGCAGTACTTC; cdr3_aa: CASSQAPPSGRPYEQYF
clone_size: many; v_call: TRBV20-1; d_call: TRBD2; j_call: TRBJ2-1; cdr3_nt: TGCAGTGCTAGAGATCACAAGCGGGAGGGCCAGGAGCAGTTCTTC; cdr3_aa: CSARDHKREGQEQFF
clone_size: many; v_call: TRBV6-2/TRBV6-3; d_call: .; j_call: TRBJ2-1; cdr3_nt: TGTGCCAGCAGTTACTCTAGGCAGGGAGGCAATGAGCAGTTCTTC; cdr3_aa: CASSYSRQGGNEQFF
clone_size: many; v_call: TRBV6-2/TRBV6-3; d_call: .; j_call: TRBJ1-6; cdr3_nt: TGTGCCAGCAGGGGGACGCCGGGAGGTTCACCCCTCCACTTT; cdr3_aa: CASRGTPGGSPLHF
clone_size: many; v_call: TRBV19; d_call: .; j_call: TRBJ1-1; cdr3_nt: TGTGCCAGTAGTATCCTTCGCCGGGGGCGAATTGAAGAGGGCACTGAAGCTTTCTTT; cdr3_aa: CASSILRRGRIEEGTEAFF
clone_size: many; v_call: TRBV30; d_call: .; j_call: TRBJ1-6; cdr3_nt: TGTGCCTGGAGCCGACAACATAATTCACCCCTCCACTTT; cdr3_aa: CAWSRQHNSPLHF
clone_size: many; v_call: TRBV7-9; d_call: .; j_call: TRBJ2-5; cdr3_nt: TGTGCCAGCAGCGGCTGGGCGGGGGACAACCAAGAGACCCAGTACTTC; cdr3_aa: CASSGWAGDNQETQYF
clone_size: many; v_call: TRBV7-2; d_call: TRBD1; j_call: TRBJ2-1; cdr3_nt: TGTGCCAGCAGCTCCCGGGACAGGGGGCAGCAGTTCTTC; cdr3_aa: CASSSRDRGQQFF
clone_size: few; v_call: TRBV24-1; d_call: TRBD1; j_call: TRBJ2-1; cdr3_nt: TGTGCCACCAGTGATTTGACTGGGACAGGGGTCCACAATGAGCAGTTCTTC; cdr3_aa: CATSDLTGTGVHNEQFF
clone_size: many; v_call: TRBV15; d_call: .; j_call: TRBJ2-7; cdr3_nt: TGTGCCACCAGCAGAGATGTTCGGGAGGGGGCTTTCTCCTACGAGCAGTACTTC; cdr3_aa: CATSRDVREGAFSYEQYF
clone_size: many; v_call: TRBV12-3/TRBV12-4; d_call: .; j_call: TRBJ1-6; cdr3_nt: TGTGCCAGCAGACCTGACACCTCGGGTTCACCCCTCCACTTT; cdr3_aa: CASRPDTSGSPLHF
clone_size: many; v_call: TRBV18; d_call: TRBD2; j_call: TRBJ2-7; cdr3_nt: TGTGCCAGCAGCCCCCTAGCGGGAGGCTACGAGCAGTACTTC; cdr3_aa: CASSPLAGGYEQYF
clone_size: medium-sized; v_call: TRBV28; d_call: .; j_call: TRBJ2-7; cdr3_nt: TGTGCCAGCAGTTTAACGTCCAGCGAGCAGTACTTC; cdr3_aa: CASSLTSSEQYF
clone_size: .; v_call: TRBV30; d_call: .; j_call: TRBJ1-5; cdr3_nt: TGTGCCTGGAGTGTAAGGGATGGGGTGAGCAATCAGCCCCAGCATTTT; cdr3_aa: CAWSVRDGVSNQPQHF
clone_size: many; v_call: TRBV18; d_call: .; j_call: TRBJ2-3; cdr3_nt: TGTGCCAGCTCCCAGAGACAGGCGGGAGATACGCAGTATTTT; cdr3_aa: CASSQRQAGDTQYF
clone_size: many; v_call: TRBV29-1; d_call: TRBD2; j_call: TRBJ2-7; cdr3_nt: TGCAGCGTTGTGGGGGGGGGCTCCTACGAGCAGTACTTC; cdr3_aa: CSVVGGGSYEQYF
clone_size: once; v_call: TRBV5-1; d_call: .; j_call: TRBJ1-1; cdr3_nt: TGCGCCAGCAGCTGGGGGTGGAACACTGAAGCTTTCTTT; cdr3_aa: CASSWGWNTEAFF
clone_size: many; v_call: TRBV6-6; d_call: .; j_call: TRBJ1-1; cdr3_nt: TGTGCCAGCAGTTCAGGACGGGTATATCTGAACACTGAAGCTTTCTTT; cdr3_aa: CASSSGRVYLNTEAFF
clone_size: many; v_call: TRBV5-1; d_call: TRBD1; j_call: TRBJ2-3; cdr3_nt: TGCGCCAGCAGCGTTTCGGGACAGGGTACAGATACGCAGTATTTT; cdr3_aa: CASSVSGQGTDTQYF
clone_size: many; v_call: TRBV12-3/TRBV12-4; d_call: TRBD1; j_call: TRBJ2-2; cdr3_nt: TGTGCCAGCACCGGCGTGGGACAGGGGGCCACCGGGGAGCTGTTTTTT; cdr3_aa: CASTGVGQGATGELFF
clone_size: many; v_call: TRBV30; d_call: TRBD1; j_call: TRBJ2-1; cdr3_nt: TGTGCCTGGAAGGGACCCCGTGGGGACAGGGGTAACCCGGGGAGCTCCTACAATGAGCAGTTCTTC; cdr3_aa: CAWKGPRGDRGNPGSSYNEQFF
clone_size: .; v_call: TRBV11-2; d_call: TRBD2; j_call: TRBJ2-3; cdr3_nt: TGTGCCAGCAGGGTCCGACTAGCGGGAGGAGCGGGCACAGATACGCAGTATTTT; cdr3_aa: CASRVRLAGGAGTDTQYF
clone_size: many; v_call: TRBV28; d_call: .; j_call: TRBJ1-2; cdr3_nt: TGTGCCAGCAGTTTCCTTTTCAAGGTTAACTATGGCTACACCTTC; cdr3_aa: CASSFLFKVNYGYTF
clone_size: .; v_call: TRBV29-1; d_call: .; j_call: TRBJ2-7; cdr3_nt: TGCAGCGTAGAGGGGGGAGGCTACGAGCAGTACTTC; cdr3_aa: CSVEGGGYEQYF
clone_size: many; v_call: TRBV11-2; d_call: TRBD2; j_call: TRBJ2-5; cdr3_nt: TGTGCCAGCAGCTTGTTAGCGGGAGACCTTCCCCAAGAGACCCAGTACTTC; cdr3_aa: CASSLLAGDLPQETQYF
clone_size: many; v_call: TRBV7-2; d_call: TRBD2; j_call: TRBJ2-5; cdr3_nt: TGTGCCAGCAGCGCATTATTACTAGCGGGAGTTGAGACCCAGTACTTC; cdr3_aa: CASSALLLAGVETQYF
clone_size: many; v_call: TRBV28; d_call: TRBD1; j_call: TRBJ1-3; cdr3_nt: TGTGCCAGCAGCAATGAAGCCGGGACAGGGGTAGCTGGAAACACCATATATTTT; cdr3_aa: CASSNEAGTGVAGNTIYF
clone_size: .; v_call: TRBV23-1; d_call: .; j_call: TRBJ1-5; cdr3_nt: TGCGCCAGCAGTCAATCCCCGGGGTCGGGGGGTCAGCCCCAGCATTTT; cdr3_aa: CASSQSPGSGGQPQHF
clone_size: many; v_call: TRBV3-1; d_call: .; j_call: TRBJ2-7; cdr3_nt: TGTGCCAGCAGCTCAACCTATGGGGACTACGAGCAGTACTTC; cdr3_aa: CASSSTYGDYEQYF
clone_size: few; v_call: TRBV18; d_call: TRBD2; j_call: TRBJ2-1; cdr3_nt: TGTGCCAGCTCACCCCCCTCTAGCGGGAGTAGGGGTGAGCAGTTCTTC; cdr3_aa: CASSPPSSGSRGEQFF
clone_size: many; v_call: TRBV12-3/TRBV12-4; d_call: .; j_call: TRBJ1-2; cdr3_nt: TGTGCCAGCAGTCCAGACACGATCTATGGCTACACCTTC; cdr3_aa: CASSPDTIYGYTF
clone_size: many; v_call: TRBV4-1; d_call: .; j_call: TRBJ2-1; cdr3_nt: TGCGCCAGCAGCCACCCTGACAGGATCCGCTCCTACAATGAGCAGTTCTTC; cdr3_aa: CASSHPDRIRSYNEQFF
clone_size: many; v_call: TRBV28; d_call: .; j_call: TRBJ2-1; cdr3_nt: TGTGCCAGCAGTTTGGCAGTTTCGGGGCTTGGCAATGAGCAGTTCTTC; cdr3_aa: CASSLAVSGLGNEQFF
clone_size: many; v_call: TRBV5-1; d_call: .; j_call: TRBJ2-7; cdr3_nt: TGCGCCAGCAGCTTGGAGGCAGGGGATTTTTACGAGCAGTACTTC; cdr3_aa: CASSLEAGDFYEQYF
clone_size: .; v_call: TRBV9; d_call: .; j_call: TRBJ2-2; cdr3_nt: TGTGCCAGCAGCGTAGCCCCCGGGGAGCTGTTTTTT; cdr3_aa: CASSVAPGELFF
clone_size: many; v_call: TRBV7-2; d_call: .; j_call: TRBJ2-1; cdr3_nt: TGTGCCAGCAGCTTTTCGTCTCAGGGGGGACTGCCCAATGAGCAGTTCTTC; cdr3_aa: CASSFSSQGGLPNEQFF
clone_size: many; v_call: TRBV27; d_call: .; j_call: TRBJ1-1; cdr3_nt: TGTGCCAGCAGTTTCCAGGACGGGAACACTGAAGCTTTCTTT; cdr3_aa: CASSFQDGNTEAFF
clone_size: many; v_call: TRBV19; d_call: TRBD2; j_call: TRBJ2-1; cdr3_nt: TGTGCCAGTAGTATAGGGGCCGCTAGCGGGCGGGCCAATGAGCAGTTCTTC; cdr3_aa: CASSIGAASGRANEQFF
clone_size: many; v_call: TRBV12-3/TRBV12-4; d_call: TRBD1; j_call: TRBJ1-4; cdr3_nt: TGTGCCAGCAGTTTCCGGACAGGGGGTAATGAAAAACTGTTTTTT; cdr3_aa: CASSFRTGGNEKLFF
clone_size: many; v_call: TRBV6-6; d_call: .; j_call: TRBJ2-3; cdr3_nt: TGTGCCAGCGCCCGCACAGATACGCAGTATTTT; cdr3_aa: CASARTDTQYF
clone_size: many; v_call: TRBV28; d_call: TRBD1; j_call: TRBJ1-4; cdr3_nt: TGTGCCAGCAACACAGGGGGGGGAGTCGAAAAACTGTTTTTT; cdr3_aa: CASNTGGGVEKLFF
clone_size: many; v_call: TRBV3-1; d_call: .; j_call: TRBJ2-7; cdr3_nt: TGTGCCAGCAGCCAGATACGGCGTGAGCAGTACTTC; cdr3_aa: CASSQIRREQYF
clone_size: many; v_call: TRBV28; d_call: .; j_call: TRBJ2-5; cdr3_nt: TGTGCCAGCAGCCGATCGGCTTCGGTTGAGACCCAGTACTTC; cdr3_aa: CASSRSASVETQYF
clone_size: many; v_call: TRBV12-3/TRBV12-4; d_call: TRBD1; j_call: TRBJ2-1; cdr3_nt: TGTGCCAGCAGTTATTGGGGGACAGGTGTAATCAATGAGCAGTTCTTC; cdr3_aa: CASSYWGTGVINEQFF
clone_size: once; v_call: TRBV28; d_call: .; j_call: TRBJ1-1; cdr3_nt: TGTGCCAGCAGTTTACGAGCAAAAGAAGCTTTCTTT; cdr3_aa: CASSLRAKEAFF
clone_size: many; v_call: TRBV5-1; d_call: .; j_call: TRBJ2-7; cdr3_nt: TGCGCCAGCAGCTTAAATATGGGGCCCTACGAGCAGTACTTC; cdr3_aa: CASSLNMGPYEQYF
clone_size: many; v_call: TRBV6-5; d_call: .; j_call: TRBJ2-6; cdr3_nt: TGTGCCAGCAGTTACTCGAAACAGGGCTTCAGCTCTGGGGCCAACGTCCTGACTTTC; cdr3_aa: CASSYSKQGFSSGANVLTF
clone_size: many; v_call: TRBV7-2; d_call: TRBD2; j_call: TRBJ2-1; cdr3_nt: TGTGCCAGCAGCCCCTGGGGGGGTAGCGGGAGGACGAGCTCCTACAATGAGCAGTTCTTC; cdr3_aa: CASSPWGGSGRTSSYNEQFF
clone_size: many; v_call: TRBV28; d_call: .; j_call: TRBJ1-5; cdr3_nt: TGTGCCAGCAGTTCCCTGGGGATCGGCAATCAGCCCCAGCATTTT; cdr3_aa: CASSSLGIGNQPQHF
clone_size: many; v_call: TRBV29-1; d_call: TRBD2; j_call: TRBJ2-1; cdr3_nt: TGCAGCGTAATCAGGACTAGGCAGAATGAGCAGTTCTTC; cdr3_aa: CSVIRTRQNEQFF
clone_size: .; v_call: TRBV7-2; d_call: .; j_call: TRBJ2-7; cdr3_nt: TGTGCCATCAGTCCCGGGCAGGGCACCTACGAGCAGTACTTC; cdr3_aa: CAISPGQGTYEQYF
clone_size: few; v_call: TRBV27; d_call: TRBD1; j_call: TRBJ2-7; cdr3_nt: TGTGCCAGCAGTCCCGGACAGGGCGAGTACTTC; cdr3_aa: CASSPGQGEYF